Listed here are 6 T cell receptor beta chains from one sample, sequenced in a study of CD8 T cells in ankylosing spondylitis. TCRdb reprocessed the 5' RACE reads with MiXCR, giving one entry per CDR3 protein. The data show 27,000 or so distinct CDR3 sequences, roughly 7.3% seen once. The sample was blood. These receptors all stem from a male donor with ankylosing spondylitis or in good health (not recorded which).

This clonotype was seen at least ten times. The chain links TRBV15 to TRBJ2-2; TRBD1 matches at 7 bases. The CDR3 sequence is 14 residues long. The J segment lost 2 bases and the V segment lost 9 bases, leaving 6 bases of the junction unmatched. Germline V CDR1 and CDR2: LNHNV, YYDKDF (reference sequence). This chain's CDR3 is CATNRGPNTGELFF. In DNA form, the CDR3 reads TGTGCCACAAACAGGGGCCCAAACACCGGGGAGCTGTTTTTT.

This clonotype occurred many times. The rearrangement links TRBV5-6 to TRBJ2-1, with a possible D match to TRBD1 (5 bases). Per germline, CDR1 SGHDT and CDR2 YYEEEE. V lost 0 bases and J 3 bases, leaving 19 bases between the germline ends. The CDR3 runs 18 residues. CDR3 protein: CASSLEFSGVRGYNEQFF. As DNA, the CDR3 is TGTGCCAGCAGCTTGGAATTTTCGGGTGTTAGGGGCTACAATGAGCAGTTCTTC.

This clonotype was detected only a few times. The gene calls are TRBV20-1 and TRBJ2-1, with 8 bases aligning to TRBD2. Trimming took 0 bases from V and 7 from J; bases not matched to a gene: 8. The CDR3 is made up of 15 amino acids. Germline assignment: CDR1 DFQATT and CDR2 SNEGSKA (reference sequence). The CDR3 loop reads CSARDRRGAANEQFF. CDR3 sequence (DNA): TGCAGTGCTAGAGATCGGCGGGGGGCCGCGAATGAGCAGTTCTTC.

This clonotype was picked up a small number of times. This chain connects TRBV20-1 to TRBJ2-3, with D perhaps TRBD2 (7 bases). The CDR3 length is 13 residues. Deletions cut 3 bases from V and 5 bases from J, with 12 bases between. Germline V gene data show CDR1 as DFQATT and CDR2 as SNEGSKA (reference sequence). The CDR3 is CSAREGGRDTQYF. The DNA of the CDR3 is TGCAGTGCTAGGGAGGGGGGGAGAGATACGCAGTATTTT.

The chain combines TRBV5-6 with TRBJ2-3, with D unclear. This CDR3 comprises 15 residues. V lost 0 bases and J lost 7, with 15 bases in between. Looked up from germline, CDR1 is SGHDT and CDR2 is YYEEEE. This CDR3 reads CASSLVSHVPNTQYF. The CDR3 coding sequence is TGTGCCAGCAGCTTGGTTAGTCACGTCCCGAATACGCAGTATTTT.

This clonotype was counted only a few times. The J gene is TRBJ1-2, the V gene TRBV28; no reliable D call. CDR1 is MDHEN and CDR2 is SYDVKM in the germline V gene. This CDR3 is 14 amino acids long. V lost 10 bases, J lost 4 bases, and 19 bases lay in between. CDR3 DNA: TGTGCCACCCGTGTTCGGGGAAGCCCCTATGGCTACACCTTC. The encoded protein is CATRVRGSPYGYTF.